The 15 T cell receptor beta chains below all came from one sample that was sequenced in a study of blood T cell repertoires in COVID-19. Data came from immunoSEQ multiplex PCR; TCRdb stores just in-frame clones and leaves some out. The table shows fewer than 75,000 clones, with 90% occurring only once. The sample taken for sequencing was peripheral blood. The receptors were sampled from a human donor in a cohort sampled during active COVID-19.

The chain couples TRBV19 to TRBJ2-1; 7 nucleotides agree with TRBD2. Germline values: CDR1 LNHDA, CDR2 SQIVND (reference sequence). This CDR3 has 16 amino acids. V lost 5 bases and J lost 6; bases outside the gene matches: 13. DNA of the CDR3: TGTGCCAGTAGTTTTCTACCCGGGACTACCCTCAATGAGCAGTTCTTC. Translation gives CASSFLPGTTLNEQFF.

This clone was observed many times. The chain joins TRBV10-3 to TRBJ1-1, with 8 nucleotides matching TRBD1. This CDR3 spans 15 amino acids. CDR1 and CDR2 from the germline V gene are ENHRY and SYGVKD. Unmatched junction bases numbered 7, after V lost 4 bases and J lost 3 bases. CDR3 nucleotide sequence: TGTGCCATCAGTGCAGGGGGCCTGGGAGACACTGAAGCTTTCTTT. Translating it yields CAISAGGLGDTEAFF.

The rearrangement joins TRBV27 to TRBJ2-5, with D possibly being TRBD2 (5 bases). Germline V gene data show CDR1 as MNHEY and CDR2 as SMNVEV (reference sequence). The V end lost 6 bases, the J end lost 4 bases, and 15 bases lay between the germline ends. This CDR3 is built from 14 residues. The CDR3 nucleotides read TGTGCCAGCAGACGACTGGGTGAGGGAGAGACCCAGTACTTC. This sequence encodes CASRRLGEGETQYF.

Written as DNA, the CDR3 is TGTGCCAGCCGACGGGACAGGGGGTATGGGTCACCCCTCCACTTT. This sequence encodes CASRRDRGYGSPLHF. The rearrangement uses TRBV28 and TRBJ1-6; 11 positions match TRBD1. The CDR3 has 15 amino acids. V was pared by 8 bases and J by 10 bases, with 10 bases of the junction left unmatched. Germline lookup yields CDR1 MDHEN and CDR2 SYDVKM.

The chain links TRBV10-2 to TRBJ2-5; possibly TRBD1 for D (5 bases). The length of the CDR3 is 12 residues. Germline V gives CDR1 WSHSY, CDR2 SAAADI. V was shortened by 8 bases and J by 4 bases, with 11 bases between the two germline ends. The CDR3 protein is CASSGSGETQYF. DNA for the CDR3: TGCGCCAGCTCAGGGTCAGGAGAGACCCAGTACTTC.

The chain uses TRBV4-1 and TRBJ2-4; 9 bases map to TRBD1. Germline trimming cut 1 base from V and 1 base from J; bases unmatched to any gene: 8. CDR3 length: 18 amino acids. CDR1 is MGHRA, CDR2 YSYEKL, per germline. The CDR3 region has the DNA TGCGCCAGCAGCCAAGGTCCCGGGACAGGGTCGGCCAAAAACATTCAGTACTTC. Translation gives CASSQGPGTGSAKNIQYF.

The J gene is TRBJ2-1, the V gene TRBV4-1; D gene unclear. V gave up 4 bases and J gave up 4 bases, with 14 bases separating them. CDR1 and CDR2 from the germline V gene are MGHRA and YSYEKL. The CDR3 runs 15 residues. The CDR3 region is CASSLRQDLYNEQFF. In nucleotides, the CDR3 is TGCGCCAGCAGCCTTCGACAAGATCTATACAATGAGCAGTTCTTC.

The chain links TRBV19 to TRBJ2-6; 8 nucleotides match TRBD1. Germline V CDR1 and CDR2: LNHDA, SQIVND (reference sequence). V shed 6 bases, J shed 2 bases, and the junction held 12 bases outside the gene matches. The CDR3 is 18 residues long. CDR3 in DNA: TGTGCCAGTAGCGATGCCGGGACAGGACTTGCTGGGGCCAACGTCCTGACTTTC. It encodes CASSDAGTGLAGANVLTF. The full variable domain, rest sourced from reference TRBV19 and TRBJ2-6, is DGGITQSPKYLFRKEGQNVTLSCEQNLNHDAMYWYRQDPGQGLRLIYYSQIVNDFQKGDIAEGYSVSREKKESFPLTVTSAQKNPTAFYLCASSDAGTGLAGANVLTFGAGSRLTVL.

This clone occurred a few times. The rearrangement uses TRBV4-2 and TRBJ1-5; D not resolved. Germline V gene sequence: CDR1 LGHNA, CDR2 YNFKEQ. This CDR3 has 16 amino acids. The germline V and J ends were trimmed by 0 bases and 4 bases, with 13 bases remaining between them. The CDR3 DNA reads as TGTGCCAGCAGCCAAGACCTTAAAAGCCCGAATCAGCCCCAGCATTTT. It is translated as CASSQDLKSPNQPQHF.

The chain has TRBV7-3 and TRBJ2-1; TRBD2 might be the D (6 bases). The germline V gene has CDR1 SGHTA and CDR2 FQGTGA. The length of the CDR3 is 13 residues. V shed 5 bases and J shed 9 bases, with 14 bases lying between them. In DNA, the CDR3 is TGTGCCAGCAGCCCTAGTGTGGGGGGTGAGCAGTTCTTC. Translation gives CASSPSVGGEQFF.

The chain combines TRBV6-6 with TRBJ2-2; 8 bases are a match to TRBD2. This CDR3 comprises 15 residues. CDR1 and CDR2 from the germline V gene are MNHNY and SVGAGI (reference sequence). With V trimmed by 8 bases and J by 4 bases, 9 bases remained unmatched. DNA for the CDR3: TGTGCCAGCCGACTGCCGGGAGGGAGCACCGGGGAGCTGTTTTTT. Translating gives CASRLPGGSTGELFF.

CDR3: CASSQGWDRNTEAFF. The CDR3 bases are TGTGCCAGCAGCCAAGGGTGGGACAGGAACACTGAAGCTTTCTTT. This chain uses TRBV3-1 (or the pseudogene TRBV3-2) with TRBJ1-1; 7 bases map to TRBD1. V lost 1 base, J lost 1 base, and 3 bases stayed unmatched. Per germline, CDR1 LGHDT and CDR2 YNNKEL (reference sequence). The CDR3 extends over 15 amino acids.

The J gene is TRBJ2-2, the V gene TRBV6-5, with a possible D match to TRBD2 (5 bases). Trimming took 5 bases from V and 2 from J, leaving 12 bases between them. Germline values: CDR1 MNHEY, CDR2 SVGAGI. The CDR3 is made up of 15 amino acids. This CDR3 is CASSPRGLNTGELFF. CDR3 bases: TGTGCCAGCAGTCCCAGAGGGCTAAACACCGGGGAGCTGTTTTTT.

In DNA form, the CDR3 reads TGTGCCAGCAGCTTGGTCCCGAGTGCGGCAGGGCGGGAGACCGGGGAGCTGTTTTTT. Translation gives CASSLVPSAAGRETGELFF. The V call is TRBV5-8, the J call TRBJ2-2, with 7 bases aligning to TRBD2. CDR3 length: 19 residues. Germline CDR1 and CDR2: SGHTS and YDEGEE. After removal of 0 bases from V and 5 bases from J, the junction contained 16 bases not matched to a gene.

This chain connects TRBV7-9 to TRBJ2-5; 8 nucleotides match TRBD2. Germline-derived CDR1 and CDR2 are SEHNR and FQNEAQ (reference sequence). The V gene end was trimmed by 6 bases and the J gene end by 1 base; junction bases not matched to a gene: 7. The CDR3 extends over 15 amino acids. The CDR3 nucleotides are TGTGCCAGCAGTTCCCCGGGGGGGGTCCAAGAGACCCAGTACTTC. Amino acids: CASSSPGGVQETQYF.